A selection of T cell receptor beta chains follows, all from one sample in a study of radiotherapy plus CTLA-4 blockade in lung cancer. Produced via immunoSEQ multiplex PCR; TCRdb's table is partial and in-frame only. The table shows roughly 68,000 clones, with around 80% occurring only once. Source: peripheral blood, taken from a patient treated with radiotherapy plus ipilimumab. These receptors all come from a human donor with non-small cell lung cancer who had a complete response to radiotherapy plus ipilimumab. Both conserved end residues are part of each CDR3. The order of the fields is V gene, D gene, J gene, clone size, CDR3 protein, CDR3 DNA. The D gene is left open where the match is weak. Not every row has a clone size; where given, it reads once, few, many or a size class.

v_gene: TRBV27; d_gene: TRBD2; j_gene: TRBJ2-3; abundance: .; CDR3aa: CASNSGLAGTDTQYF; CDR3nt: TGTGCCAGCAATTCGGGACTAGCGGGCACAGATACGCAGTATTTT
v_gene: TRBV18; d_gene: TRBD2; j_gene: TRBJ2-1; abundance: .; CDR3aa: CASSPPGLAGEGEQFF; CDR3nt: TGTGCCAGCTCACCACCGGGACTAGCGGGAGAAGGTGAGCAGTTCTTC
v_gene: TRBV10-1; d_gene: TRBD2; j_gene: TRBJ2-3; abundance: .; CDR3aa: CASSDHSGSRADTQYF; CDR3nt: TGCGCCAGCAGTGACCATAGCGGGAGTCGGGCAGATACGCAGTATTTT
v_gene: TRBV6-4; d_gene: .; j_gene: TRBJ2-2; abundance: .; CDR3aa: CASSDEYTGELFF; CDR3nt: TGTGCCAGCAGTGACGAGTACACCGGGGAGCTGTTTTTT
v_gene: TRBV7-2; d_gene: .; j_gene: TRBJ1-4; abundance: .; CDR3aa: CASSWGGGNEKLFF; CDR3nt: TGTGCCAGCAGCTGGGGCGGAGGAAATGAAAAACTGTTTTTT
v_gene: TRBV12-5; d_gene: .; j_gene: TRBJ2-3; abundance: .; CDR3aa: CASGLVRGVADTQYF; CDR3nt: TGTGCTAGTGGTTTGGTAAGGGGGGTCGCAGATACGCAGTATTTT
v_gene: TRBV11-3; d_gene: .; j_gene: TRBJ2-1; abundance: .; CDR3aa: CASSLQGPATYNEQFF; CDR3nt: TGTGCCAGCAGCTTACAGGGGCCCGCCACTTACAATGAGCAGTTCTTC
v_gene: TRBV6-6; d_gene: TRBD2; j_gene: TRBJ2-7; abundance: .; CDR3aa: CASRGTSGGRGEQYF; CDR3nt: TGTGCCAGCCGGGGGACTAGCGGGGGAAGGGGCGAGCAGTACTTC
v_gene: TRBV28; d_gene: TRBD1; j_gene: TRBJ1-2; abundance: .; CDR3aa: CASSSGTVLNYGYTF; CDR3nt: TGTGCCAGCAGTTCAGGGACAGTACTTAACTATGGCTACACCTTC
v_gene: TRBV5-1; d_gene: .; j_gene: TRBJ2-1; abundance: once; CDR3aa: CASSGASYNEQFF; CDR3nt: TGCGCCAGCAGCGGGGCCTCGTACAATGAGCAGTTCTTC
v_gene: TRBV5-4; d_gene: .; j_gene: TRBJ2-7; abundance: .; CDR3aa: CASSQQRNYEQYF; CDR3nt: TGTGCCAGCAGCCAACAAAGGAACTACGAGCAGTACTTC
v_gene: TRBV30; d_gene: .; j_gene: TRBJ2-2; abundance: .; CDR3aa: CAWRGLGTNTGELFF; CDR3nt: TGTGCCTGGCGTGGTTTGGGCACGAACACCGGGGAGCTGTTTTTT
v_gene: TRBV4-3; d_gene: .; j_gene: TRBJ1-1; abundance: .; CDR3aa: CASSQRRGSPEAFF; CDR3nt: TGCGCCAGCAGCCAACGGAGGGGATCCCCTGAAGCTTTCTTT
v_gene: TRBV5-1; d_gene: .; j_gene: TRBJ1-3; abundance: .; CDR3aa: CASSFDAGNTIYF; CDR3nt: TGCGCCAGCAGCTTTGACGCTGGAAACACCATATATTTT
v_gene: TRBV5-1; d_gene: .; j_gene: TRBJ1-2; abundance: once; CDR3aa: CASSADTYGYTF; CDR3nt: TGCGCCAGCAGCGCTGACACTTATGGCTACACCTTC
v_gene: TRBV29-1; d_gene: .; j_gene: TRBJ1-2; abundance: .; CDR3aa: CSARGSLYGYTF; CDR3nt: TGCAGCGCAAGAGGGTCTCTCTATGGCTACACCTTC
v_gene: TRBV27; d_gene: .; j_gene: TRBJ1-1; abundance: .; CDR3aa: CASSLRTATEAFF; CDR3nt: TGTGCCAGCAGTCTACGGACAGCCACTGAAGCTTTCTTT
v_gene: TRBV18; d_gene: .; j_gene: TRBJ2-1; abundance: once; CDR3aa: CASSGSPYNEQFF; CDR3nt: TGTGCCAGCTCGGGAAGTCCCTACAATGAGCAGTTCTTC
v_gene: TRBV7-9; d_gene: .; j_gene: TRBJ1-2; abundance: .; CDR3aa: CASSSYGTQKIYGYTF; CDR3nt: TGTGCCAGCAGCTCGTACGGGACGCAAAAGATATATGGCTACACCTTC
v_gene: TRBV19; d_gene: TRBD2; j_gene: TRBJ2-7; abundance: once; CDR3aa: CASSSSSGGAYEQYF; CDR3nt: TGTGCCAGTAGTAGTTCTAGCGGGGGAGCCTACGAGCAGTACTTC
v_gene: TRBV4-3; d_gene: .; j_gene: TRBJ2-1; abundance: .; CDR3aa: CASSQEAAAGDNEQFF; CDR3nt: TGCGCCAGCAGCCAAGAAGCGGCGGCAGGGGACAATGAGCAGTTCTTC
v_gene: TRBV6-5; d_gene: TRBD1; j_gene: TRBJ1-2; abundance: .; CDR3aa: CASSRQGFYGYTF; CDR3nt: TGTGCCAGCAGCCGACAGGGGTTCTATGGCTACACCTTC
v_gene: TRBV9; d_gene: .; j_gene: TRBJ2-1; abundance: .; CDR3aa: CASTPNERLINEQFF; CDR3nt: TGTGCCAGCACCCCAAACGAGCGGCTAATCAATGAGCAGTTCTTC
v_gene: TRBV10-2; d_gene: .; j_gene: TRBJ2-7; abundance: .; CDR3aa: CASSEGAGSTEQYF; CDR3nt: TGCGCCAGCAGTGAGGGGGCAGGGAGCACCGAGCAGTACTTC